This passage covers 11 T cell receptor beta chains from one sample sequenced in a study of blood T cell repertoires in COVID-19. Assay: immunoSEQ multiplex PCR; the TCRdb copy retains only in-frame clones and omits some. The sample has a few hundred thousand clones; roughly 89% are singletons. Sequences were obtained from PBMCs or T cells enriched from blood (not recorded which). The receptors originated from a man aged 25 to 40 who had been exposed to COVID-19.

This sequence joins TRBV7-2 and TRBJ2-1; no definite D call. The germline CDR1 and CDR2 sequences are SGHTA and FQGNSA. The CDR3 spans 15 residues. Deletions cut 1 base from V and 8 bases from J, with 15 bases between. This CDR3 is CASSLVATRKDEQFF. The CDR3 DNA reads as TGTGCCAGCAGCTTAGTGGCGACAAGAAAGGATGAGCAGTTCTTC.

The chain links TRBV12-5 to TRBJ2-2; 10 bases fit TRBD1. This CDR3 is built from 16 residues. Looked up from germline, CDR1 is LGHNT and CDR2 is FRNRAP. V lost 0 bases and J lost 6; bases outside the gene matches: 4. The CDR3 sequence is CASGLVGTGEAGELFF. The CDR3 nucleotides read TGTGCTAGTGGTTTGGTCGGGACAGGGGAGGCCGGGGAGCTGTTTTTT.

The chain combines TRBV13 with TRBJ2-7; D is uncertain. The CDR3 is 14 amino acids. Germline V gene data show CDR1 as PRHDT and CDR2 as FYEKMQ (reference sequence). Trimming stripped 1 base from V and 3 bases from J, with 10 bases between. The CDR3 loop reads CASSLVDRDYEQYF. CDR3 DNA: TGTGCCAGCAGCTTAGTAGATAGAGACTACGAGCAGTACTTC.

This clone was detected only once. The chain's CDR3 is CASSLYPGEQYF. The DNA for the CDR3 is TGTGCCAGCAGCTTATACCCCGGCGAGCAGTACTTC. The chain carries TRBV11-3 and TRBJ2-7; no definite D call. Trimming stripped 2 bases from V and 6 bases from J, with 8 bases between. The germline V gene encodes CDR1 SGHNT and CDR2 YENEEA. The CDR3 is made up of 12 amino acids.

This sequence joins TRBV19 and TRBJ2-7; TRBD2 matches 7 bases. CDR1 and CDR2 from the germline V gene are LNHDA and SQIVND (reference sequence). The CDR3 runs 14 residues. J lost 2 bases, V lost 5 bases, and 6 bases had no gene match. This CDR3 reads CASSVRGDPYEQYF. The DNA for the CDR3 is TGTGCCAGTAGTGTTCGGGGGGACCCCTACGAGCAGTACTTC. Full variable domain (rest looked up from reference TRBV19 and TRBJ2-7): DGGITQSPKYLFRKEGQNVTLSCEQNLNHDAMYWYRQDPGQGLRLIYYSQIVNDFQKGDIAEGYSVSREKKESFPLTVTSAQKNPTAFYLCASSVRGDPYEQYFGPGTRLTVT.

The CDR3 coding sequence is TGTGCCTGGAGTGACAGGGACGAGCAGTACTTC. Translation gives CAWSDRDEQYF. This chain connects TRBV30 to TRBJ2-7; the D gene is possibly TRBD1 (6 bases). CDR3 length: 11 residues. The germline CDR1 and CDR2 sequences are GTSNPN and SVGIG (reference sequence). Trimming shortened V by 1 base and J by 5 bases, and 6 bases separated the two germline ends.

The chain couples TRBV12-3 or TRBV12-4 to TRBJ2-7, with D tentatively TRBD1 (5 bases). The CDR3 is 12 residues long. The V and J ends lost 3 bases and 7 bases respectively, with 10 bases between them. CDR3 loop: CASSFRRQEQYF. CDR3 nucleotide sequence: TGTGCCAGCAGTTTTCGCCGACAGGAGCAGTACTTC.

The V gene is TRBV7-9, the J gene TRBJ1-4, with D maybe TRBD1 (5 bases). The CDR3 totals 14 residues. Germline CDR1 reads SEHNR; CDR2 reads FQNEAQ (reference sequence). V lost 1 base, J lost 8 bases, and 11 bases lay in between. The CDR3 protein is CASSLVLSGEKLFF. As DNA, the CDR3 is TGTGCCAGCAGCTTAGTTCTATCAGGGGAAAAACTGTTTTTT.

This clone turned up a few times. This chain links TRBV4-1 with TRBJ2-5; possible D gene TRBD2, 5 bases. V lost 0 bases and J 1 base, leaving 9 bases between the germline ends. The V gene's germline CDR1 is MGHRA and CDR2 YSYEKL. CDR3 length equals 15 residues. DNA for the CDR3: TGCGCCAGCAGCCAAGATTGGGAGAGCCAAGAGACCCAGTACTTC. It specifies CASSQDWESQETQYF.

The rearrangement joins TRBV6-4 to TRBJ1-4; weak D call: TRBD1 (5 bases). V gave up 6 bases and J gave up 3 bases, with 17 bases separating them. The CDR3 covers 16 residues. Germline loops: CDR1 MRHNA, CDR2 SNTAGT. The CDR3 sequence: CASRSGTGRANEKLFF. CDR3 nucleotide sequence: TGTGCCAGCAGATCGGGGACCGGGAGGGCTAATGAAAAACTGTTTTTT.

The chain couples TRBV6-5 to TRBJ2-2; D is possibly TRBD1 (6 bases). The length of the CDR3 is 14 residues. Germline assignment: CDR1 MNHEY and CDR2 SVGAGI. The V gene lost 6 bases and the J gene lost 5 bases, with 13 bases spanning the gap. CDR3 residues: CASRAGARTGELFF. CDR3 bases: TGTGCCAGCAGAGCAGGGGCAAGGACCGGGGAGCTGTTTTTT.